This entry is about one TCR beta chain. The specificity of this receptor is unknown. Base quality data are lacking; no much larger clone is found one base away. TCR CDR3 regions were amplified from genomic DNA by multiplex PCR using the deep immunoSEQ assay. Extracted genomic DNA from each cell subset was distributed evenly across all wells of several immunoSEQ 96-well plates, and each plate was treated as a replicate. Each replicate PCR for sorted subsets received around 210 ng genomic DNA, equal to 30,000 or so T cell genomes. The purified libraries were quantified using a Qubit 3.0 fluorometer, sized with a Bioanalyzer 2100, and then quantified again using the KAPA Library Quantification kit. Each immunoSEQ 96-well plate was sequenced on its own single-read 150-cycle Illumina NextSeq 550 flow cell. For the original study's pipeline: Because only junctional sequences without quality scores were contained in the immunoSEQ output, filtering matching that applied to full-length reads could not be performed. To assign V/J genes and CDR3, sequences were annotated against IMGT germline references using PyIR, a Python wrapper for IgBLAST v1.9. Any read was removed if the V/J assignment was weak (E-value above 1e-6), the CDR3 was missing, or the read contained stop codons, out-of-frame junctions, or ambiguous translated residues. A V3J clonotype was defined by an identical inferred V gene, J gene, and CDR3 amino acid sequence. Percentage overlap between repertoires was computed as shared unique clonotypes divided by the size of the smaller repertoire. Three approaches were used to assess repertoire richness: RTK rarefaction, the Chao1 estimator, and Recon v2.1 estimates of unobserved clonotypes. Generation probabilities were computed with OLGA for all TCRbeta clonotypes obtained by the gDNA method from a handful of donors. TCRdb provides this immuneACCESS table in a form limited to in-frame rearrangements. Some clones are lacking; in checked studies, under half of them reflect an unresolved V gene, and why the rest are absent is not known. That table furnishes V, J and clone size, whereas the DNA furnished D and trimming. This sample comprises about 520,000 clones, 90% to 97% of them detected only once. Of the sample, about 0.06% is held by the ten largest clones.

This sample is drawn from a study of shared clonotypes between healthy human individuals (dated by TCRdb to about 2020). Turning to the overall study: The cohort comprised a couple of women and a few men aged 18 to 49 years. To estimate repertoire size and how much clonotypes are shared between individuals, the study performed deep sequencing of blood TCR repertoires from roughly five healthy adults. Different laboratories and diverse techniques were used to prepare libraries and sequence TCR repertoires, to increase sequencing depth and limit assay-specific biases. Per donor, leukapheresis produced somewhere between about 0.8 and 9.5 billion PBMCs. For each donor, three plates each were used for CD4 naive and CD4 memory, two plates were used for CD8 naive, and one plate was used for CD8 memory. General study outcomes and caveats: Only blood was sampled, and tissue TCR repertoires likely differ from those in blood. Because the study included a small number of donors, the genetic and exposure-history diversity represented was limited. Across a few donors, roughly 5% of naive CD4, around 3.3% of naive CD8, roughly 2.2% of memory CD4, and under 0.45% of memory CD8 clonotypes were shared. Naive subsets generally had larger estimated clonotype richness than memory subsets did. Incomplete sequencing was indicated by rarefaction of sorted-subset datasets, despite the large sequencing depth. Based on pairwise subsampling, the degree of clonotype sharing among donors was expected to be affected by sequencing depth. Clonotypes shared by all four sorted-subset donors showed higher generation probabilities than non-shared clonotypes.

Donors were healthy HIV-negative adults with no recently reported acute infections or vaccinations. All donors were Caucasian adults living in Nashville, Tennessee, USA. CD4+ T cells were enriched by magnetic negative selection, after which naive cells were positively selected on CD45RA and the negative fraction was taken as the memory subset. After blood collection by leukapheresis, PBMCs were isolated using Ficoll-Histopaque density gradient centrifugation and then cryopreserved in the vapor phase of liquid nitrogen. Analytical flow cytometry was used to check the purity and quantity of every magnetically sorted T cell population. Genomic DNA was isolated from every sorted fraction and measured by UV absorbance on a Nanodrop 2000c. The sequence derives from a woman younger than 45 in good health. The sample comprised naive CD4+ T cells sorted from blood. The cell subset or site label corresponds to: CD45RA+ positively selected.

The encoded CDR3 is CASSEMGQGTHEQYF. The DNA reads as follows: TGTGCCAGCAGTGAAATGGGACAGGGGACCCACGAGCAGTACTTC. The sequence joins TRBV6-1 to TRBJ2-7; 10 central nucleotides agree with TRBD1. CDR1 and CDR2, per the germline V gene, are MNHNS and SASEGT. At the junction V is shortened by 2 bases and J by 5 bases; bases outside the gene matches: 6. From the cysteine up to the phenylalanine, the CDR3 has a length of 15 residues. Only the CDR3 portion is preserved as DNA: 45 bases, with reading frame beginning at the first base.